This T cell receptor beta chain was recovered during a study of blood T cell repertoires in COVID-19. Study details: Collection of acute and convalescent COVID-19 samples took place in the United States, Italy and Spain.

This clone was found once. Original processing notes: Amplification of reference gene primers provided the estimated nucleated cell counts. Profiled with immunoSEQ multiplex PCR; TCRdb holds only in-frame clones, not every one. The D gene and trimming were derived from the DNA, and the V and J assignments and clone size from that table. Of 270,000 or so clones listed, around nine tenths are singletons. The CDR3 runs 15 residues. V lost 6 bases to trimming and J lost 5 bases; unmatched junction nucleotides: 7. Germline values: CDR1 SGHNT, CDR2 YENEEA. The chain carries TRBV11-3 and TRBJ2-1, with 10 bases matching TRBD2. This receptor was taken from a middle-aged man with active or convalescent COVID-19. Sequencing was performed on peripheral blood. The CDR3 loop is CASRFRTSGDNEQFF. DNA of the CDR3: TGTGCCAGCAGGTTCCGGACTAGCGGAGACAATGAGCAGTTCTTC.